This section outlines one TCR beta chain sequence together with its context. Its antigen is as yet unknown. This record comes from a study of response to subunit inactivated influenza vaccine. General study findings and limits: Authors suggested each seasonal influenza vaccination recruits few new T cells.

Each CDR3 protein is one row after TCRdb ran MiXCR on the RT-PCR reads. Among about 800,000 distinct CDR3 sequences listed, less than 25% were seen once. J gave up 6 bases and V 6 bases, and 6 bases lay outside the gene matches. This CDR3 has 16 amino acids. The germline V gene has CDR1 MNHEY and CDR2 SVGEGT. This TCR derives from a middle-aged man who received an inactivated influenza vaccine. This rearrangement joins TRBV6-2 or TRBV6-3 to TRBJ2-1; 15 nucleotides agree with TRBD2. Here the sequenced sample was PBMCs from blood, taken around 5 days after vaccination. The CDR3 region is CASRLWTSGGANEQFF. The CDR3 bases are TGTGCCAGCAGACTCTGGACTAGCGGGGGGGCCAATGAGCAGTTCTTC.